This T cell receptor (beta chain) was sequenced during a study of blood T cell repertoires in COVID-19. The data were produced by immunoSEQ multiplex PCR, yet TCRdb's version contains in-frame clones alone and is incomplete. The sample gives 200,000 to 250,000 clones, approximately 80% of which show up once; under 2% is in the top ten. This CDR3 region has 13 residues. Germline CDR1 is MRHNA and CDR2 is SNTAGT. V was trimmed by 2 bases and J by 1 base, leaving 5 bases between them. This study enrolled people aged about 18 to 100 from around 25 US geographic areas. V usage is TRBV6-4 and J usage is TRBJ1-1; perhaps TRBD1 as D (5 bases). This clonotype was obtained from a man aged 55-75 years who had recovered from COVID-19. Sequenced: PBMCs or T cells enriched from blood (not recorded which). The CDR3 loop reads CASSDDRNTEAFF. CDR3 in DNA: TGTGCCAGCAGTGACGACAGGAACACTGAAGCTTTCTTT.